A selection of T cell receptor beta chains follows, all from one sample in a study of blood T cell repertoires in COVID-19. The protocol was immunoSEQ multiplex PCR, while the TCRdb copy is restricted to in-frame clones and leaves out a portion. Of nearly 350,000 clones in the sample, around 91% are singletons; the top ten hold less than 3.5%. The source material was peripheral blood. Source of these receptors: a woman younger than 30 who had recovered from COVID-19. CDR3s include the opening cysteine and the closing phenylalanine or tryptophan. A D gene is named only where the DNA matches it firmly. Not all rows give a size; the values are once, few, many and, for expanded clones, a class.

TRBJ2-3,-,-,TRBV11-3,CASSENSGYTDTQYF,TGTGCCAGCAGCGAAAATAGCGGATACACAGATACGCAGTATTTT
TRBJ2-3,-,-,TRBV12-5,CASGLTGDTQYF,TGTGCTAGCGGTCTTACTGGAGATACGCAGTATTTT
TRBJ2-2,TRBD1,-,TRBV10-3,CAIRYTGGGNTGELFF,TGTGCCATCAGATATACAGGGGGAGGGAACACCGGGGAGCTGTTTTTT
TRBJ2-1,TRBD2,-,TRBV19,CASGPRAGGLRGEQFF,TGTGCCAGTGGGCCCCGAGCGGGAGGGTTGAGAGGTGAGCAGTTCTTC
TRBJ2-5,-,-,TRBV11-2,CASSGGASIETQYF,TGTGCCAGCAGTGGAGGGGCGTCGATAGAGACCCAGTACTTC
TRBJ2-2,-,-,TRBV7-9,CASSPDGIPTGELFF,TGTGCCAGCAGCCCCGACGGGATTCCCACCGGGGAGCTGTTTTTT
TRBJ2-1,TRBD2,-,TRBV5-1,CASSRPGPTSGRYNEQFF,TGCGCCAGCAGCCGCCCAGGACCGACTAGCGGGAGATACAATGAGCAGTTCTTC
TRBJ2-2,TRBD1,-,TRBV5-6,CASSAPGTGGTGELFF,TGTGCCAGCAGCGCCCCCGGGACAGGGGGCACCGGGGAGCTGTTTTTT
TRBJ2-1,TRBD2,-,TRBV6-5,CASSPRIAGINEQFF,TGTGCCAGCAGCCCCAGGATAGCGGGGATCAATGAGCAGTTCTTC
TRBJ1-2,-,-,TRBV14,CASSPRSTHYGYTF,TGTGCCAGCAGCCCTCGTAGCACCCACTATGGCTACACCTTC
TRBJ1-1,-,-,TRBV12-5,CASGLGVRANTEAFF,TGTGCTAGTGGTTTAGGCGTCAGGGCGAACACTGAAGCTTTCTTT
TRBJ1-6,-,once,TRBV27,CASSFLGPDSPLHF,TGTGCCAGCAGTTTTTTGGGGCCGGATTCACCCCTCCACTTT
TRBJ1-1,-,-,TRBV2,CASSEARNAEAFF,TGTGCCAGCAGTGAAGCGCGGAACGCTGAAGCTTTCTTT
TRBJ2-1,-,-,TRBV11-3,CASSPRLENYNEQFF,TGTGCCAGCAGCCCCAGACTCGAGAACTACAATGAGCAGTTCTTC
TRBJ2-1,TRBD2,-,TRBV7-9,CASSPGTSGRMAYNEQFF,TGTGCCAGCAGCCCCGGGACTAGCGGGAGGATGGCCTACAATGAGCAGTTCTTC
TRBJ1-1,-,-,TRBV6-2/TRBV6-3,CASSYKWGREPNEAFF,TGTGCCAGCAGTTACAAATGGGGGCGAGAGCCAAATGAAGCTTTCTTT
TRBJ2-5,-,-,TRBV5-1,CASSVQGTQYF,TGCGCCAGCAGCGTACAGGGGACCCAGTACTTC
TRBJ1-2,-,-,TRBV27,CASSLAGVNPYGYTF,TGTGCCAGCAGTTTAGCAGGCGTAAATCCCTATGGCTACACCTTC
TRBJ1-2,TRBD1,few,TRBV3-1/TRBV3-2,CASSFWDRVEADGYTF,TGTGCCAGCAGCTTCTGGGACAGGGTAGAGGCGGATGGCTACACCTTC
TRBJ2-2,TRBD2,-,TRBV13,CASSLISSGSSGELFF,TGTGCCAGCAGCTTAATCTCTAGCGGGAGTTCTGGGGAGCTGTTTTTT
TRBJ1-5,-,few,TRBV6-2/TRBV6-3,CASSYSLSRGLAINQPQHF,TGTGCCAGCAGTTACTCGCTAAGCAGGGGCCTAGCTATCAATCAGCCCCAGCATTTT
TRBJ1-6,-,-,TRBV19,CASSKPSGGRYNSPLHF,TGTGCCAGTAGTAAGCCTAGTGGAGGGCGGTATAATTCACCCCTCCACTTT
TRBJ2-1,TRBD2,-,TRBV5-6,CASSRPTSALYNEQFF,TGTGCCAGCAGCCGCCCCACTAGCGCGTTATACAATGAGCAGTTCTTC
TRBJ1-4,TRBD1,-,TRBV10-2,CASHDRGRREKLFF,TGCGCCAGCCATGACAGGGGGCGACGTGAAAAACTGTTTTTT
TRBJ1-3,-,-,TRBV19,CASSPSSGNTIYF,TGTGCCAGTAGTCCCTCCTCTGGAAACACCATATATTTT
TRBJ1-5,-,-,TRBV19,CASSTWTNPRNQPQHF,TGTGCCAGTAGTACCTGGACAAACCCTCGCAATCAGCCCCAGCATTTT
TRBJ1-3,-,-,TRBV11-3,CASSFGNSGNTIYF,TGTGCCAGCAGCTTTGGCAACTCTGGAAACACCATATATTTT
TRBJ2-6,TRBD1,-,TRBV7-9,CASSSQDRAGANVLTF,TGTGCCAGCAGCTCCCAAGACAGGGCTGGGGCCAACGTCCTGACTTTC